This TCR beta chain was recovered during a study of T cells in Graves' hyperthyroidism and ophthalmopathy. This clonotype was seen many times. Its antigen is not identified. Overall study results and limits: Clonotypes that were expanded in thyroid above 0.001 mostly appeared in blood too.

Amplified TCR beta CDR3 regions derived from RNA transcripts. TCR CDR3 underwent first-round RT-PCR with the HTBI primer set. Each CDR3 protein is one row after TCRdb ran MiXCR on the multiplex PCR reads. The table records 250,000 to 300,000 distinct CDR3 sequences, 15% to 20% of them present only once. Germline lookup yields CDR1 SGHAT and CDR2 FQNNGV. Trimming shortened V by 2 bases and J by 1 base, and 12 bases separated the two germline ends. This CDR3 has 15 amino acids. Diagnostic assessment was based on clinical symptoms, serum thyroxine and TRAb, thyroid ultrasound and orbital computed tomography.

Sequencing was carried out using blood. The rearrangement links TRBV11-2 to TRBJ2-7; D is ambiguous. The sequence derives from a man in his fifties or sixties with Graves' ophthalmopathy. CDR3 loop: CASSLTRASSYEQYF. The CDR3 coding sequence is TGTGCCAGCAGCTTAACACGGGCCTCATCCTACGAGCAGTACTTC. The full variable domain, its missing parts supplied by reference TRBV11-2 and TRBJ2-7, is EAGVAQSPRYKIIEKRQSVAFWCNPISGHATLYWYQQILGQGPKLLIQFQNNGVVDDSQLPKDRFSAERLKGVDSTLKIQPAKLEDSAVYLCASSLTRASSYEQYFGPGTRLTVT.